This T cell receptor (beta chain) was sequenced in a study of T cell repertoires in cytomegalovirus infection. Overall study context: Selected CMV epitopes included recently identified HLA-C-restricted ones as well as well-studied HLA-B-restricted ones. The public TCR beta signatures pointed to both CMV infection and matching HLA type. Study-level findings and limits: Ex vivo responses were dominated by HLA-C-restricted CMV-specific TCR beta clonotypes. Totalled public TCR beta family frequency picked out people who carried CMV plus the relevant HLA.

One entry per CDR3 protein results from TCRdb running MiXCR on the reads. The sample records around 770,000 distinct CDR3 sequences, around 29% being singletons. Trimming pared 0 bases from V and 0 bases from J, leaving 15 bases between. Germline V gene data show CDR1 as DFQATT and CDR2 as SNEGSKA (reference sequence). The CDR3 extends over 18 amino acids. As to this clonotype: No antigen is known for it.

This TCR was sampled from a human donor in good health (CMV status not recorded). Some clones in this sample may be carry-over from other donors' samples. V gene TRBV20-1 combines with J gene TRBJ2-6, with D perhaps TRBD2 (6 bases). Sequenced material: cultured CD8+ T cells from PBMCs, taken from culture after CMV antigen stimulation. CDR3 DNA sequence: TGCAGTGCTAGAGAAAGTGGGGGGTTCTCCTCTGGGGCCAACGTCCTGACTTTC. This sequence encodes CSARESGGFSSGANVLTF.